This note documents a single T cell receptor (beta chain) sequence. The target of this receptor is not known. No quality values exist for individual bases; no much larger clone is one base distant. These data belong to a study of blood T cell repertoires in COVID-19 (dated by TCRdb to 2019 to 2021). General notes on the study: The collaborator samples originated in the United States, Italy and Spain and spanned the acute and convalescent phases of COVID-19. The prospective study material was composed of cDNA or gDNA derived from T cells, B-cell-depleted T cells, or PBMCs. Sample metadata almost always included a de-identified subject ID, COVID-19 status, age in years and sex. A freely available public database, intended as a resource for researchers studying the immune response to SARS-CoV-2, is where the repertoires were released. Where available, HLA class I and class II types were obtained from metadata supplied by the sample provider rather than from assay-based typing. The samples were drawn from two sources: the first 160 participants of the ongoing ImmuneRACE study, and 1,254 subjects contributed by 6 global collaborators. Subjects who had been exposed to COVID-19, were actively infected with it, or had recovered from it provided the deeply sampled blood TCRbeta repertoires that made up the dataset. General conclusions and limits of the study: The amount of clinical and demographic metadata varied by source and participant and was provided uncurated.

TCRbeta CDR3 regions were amplified from genomic DNA using the immunoSEQ Assay, a bias-controlled multiplex PCR. As for the authors' bioinformatics: Within the assay, amplification of reference gene primers was used to estimate how many nucleated cells each sample contained. To quantify the absolute abundance of each unique TCRbeta CDR3 rearrangement, sequence reads were collapsed and filtered. Productive Simpson clonality was computed per sample as the square root of Simpson's diversity index over productive rearrangements. TCRdb limited this immuneACCESS table to in-frame rearrangements with V and J called. A share of clones is missing; checked studies link under half to unresolved V genes, and the rest is unexplained. The D gene and trimming were derived from the DNA, and the V and J assignments and clone size from that table. Counted in this sample were 130,000 or so clones; 80% to 90% of them appeared once. The top ten hold 15% to 20% of the sample.

Collaborating institutions collected whole blood in K2EDTA tubes following their own protocols. Collaborator samples were shipped for TCRbeta analysis as frozen whole blood, isolated PBMCs, or DNA extracted from either sample type. The specimen was peripheral blood. The sequence was obtained from a man aged 50 to 59 with active or convalescent COVID-19.

The CDR3: CASSLGGAINEQFF. The DNA sequence is given as TGTGCCAGCAGCTTAGGCGGGGCCATCAATGAGCAGTTCTTC. This chain joins TRBV7-8 to TRBJ2-1; a tentative D match to TRBD2 spans 6 bases. The CDR3 has 14 amino acids, counting the end cysteine and phenylalanine. Only CDR3 DNA is held: 42 bases, read in frame from base 1. V and J lose 1 base and 6 bases, and a span of 10 bases separates them. Based on the germline V gene, the CDR1 and CDR2 sequences are SGHVS and FQNEAQ.